This T cell receptor (beta chain) is from a study of cytomegalovirus exposure and HLA in healthy donors. Notes on the study in general: In the 95 to 150 validation repertoires, a later analysis found that first-cohort TCR clusters tended to co-occur. In vitro experiments confirmed that three CMV-associated chains were specific for CMV antigens. Among TCR beta chains, those listed as cytomegalovirus-associated numbered fewer than 200.

The repertoire was sequenced with immunoSEQ multiplex PCR; TCRdb's copy has only in-frame clones and lacks some. The sample has approximately 70,000 clones, 94% seen once. The donors were members of the roughly 120-subject validation cohort (separate from the approximately 670-subject first cohort). Of note for this clone: Antigen specificity is unknown.

V was cut by 4 bases and J by 2 bases, with 6 bases left in between. Germline-derived CDR1 and CDR2 are SNHLY and FYNNEI. The CDR3 extends over 13 amino acids. The V gene is TRBV2, the J gene TRBJ1-3, with a weak D call TRBD1 (6 bases). The sample taken for sequencing was PBMCs. This clonotype originated in a woman aged 18-29 years in good health and CMV-seronegative. Written as DNA, the CDR3 is TGTGCCAGCAGTGGGGACACTGGAAACACCATATATTTT. Its translation: CASSGDTGNTIYF.